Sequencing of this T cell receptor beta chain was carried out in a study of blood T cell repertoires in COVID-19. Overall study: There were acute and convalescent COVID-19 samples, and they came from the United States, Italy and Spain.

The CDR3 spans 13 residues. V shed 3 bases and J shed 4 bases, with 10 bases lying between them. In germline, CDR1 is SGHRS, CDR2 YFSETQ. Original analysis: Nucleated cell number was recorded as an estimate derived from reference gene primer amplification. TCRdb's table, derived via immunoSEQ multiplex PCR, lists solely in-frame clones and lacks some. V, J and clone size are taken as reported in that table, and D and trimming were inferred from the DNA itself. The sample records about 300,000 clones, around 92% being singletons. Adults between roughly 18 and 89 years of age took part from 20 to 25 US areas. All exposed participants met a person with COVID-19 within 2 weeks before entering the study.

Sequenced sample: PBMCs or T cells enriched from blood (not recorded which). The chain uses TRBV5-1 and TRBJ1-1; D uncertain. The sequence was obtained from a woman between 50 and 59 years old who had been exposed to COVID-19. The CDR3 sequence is CASSYVTFTEAFF. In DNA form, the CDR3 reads TGCGCCAGCAGCTACGTTACATTCACTGAAGCTTTCTTT.